The entry that follows covers one T cell receptor (beta chain) sequence. The target antigen is unknown. With V trimmed by 4 bases and J by 2 bases, 14 bases remained unmatched. This CDR3 spans 17 amino acids. Germline V gene sequence: CDR1 SGHRS, CDR2 YFSETQ. This record comes from a study of T cell responses to AZD1222 COVID-19 vaccine. Study-wide results and caveats: Reportedly, close to half of spike-specific TCRs are directed against unmutated variant regions. Repertoire samples came only from after the peak T cell response. At study baseline, merely over 5 AZD1222 recipients were seropositive. Donor demographics were predominantly white British with a female majority; clonal diversity may be underestimated.

Repertoires were generated with immunoSEQ multiplex PCR, while TCRdb's copy carries only in-frame clones and drops some. The table lists 140,000 to 150,000 clones, 80% to 95% of them singletons. The chain carries TRBV5-1 and TRBJ2-7; 8 positions match TRBD2. Here the sequenced sample was peripheral blood, taken on day 0 of MenACWY control vaccination. The receptor's source is an adult in good health. The CDR3 reads CASSPGRSGSSPYEQYF. CDR3 bases: TGCGCCAGCAGCCCCGGTAGGAGCGGGAGCTCTCCCTACGAGCAGTACTTC.